The rows below give T cell receptor beta chains drawn from one sample of a study of blood T cells in healthy people across ages. TCRdb itself ran the 5' RACE reads through MiXCR, one entry per CDR3 protein. The sample carries approximately 760,000 distinct CDR3 sequences, 20% to 25% recorded once. The same specimen was also included in a second study, on T cells of mothers and their children.

The sample taken for sequencing was blood. Receptor source: a boy younger than 18 in good health. CDR3s include the opening cysteine and the closing phenylalanine or tryptophan. Each record gives: V gene, CDR3 protein.

v_call: TRBV20-1
cdr3_aa: CSASARNLHEQYF

v_call: TRBV20-1
cdr3_aa: CSARDLTSGARGETQYF

v_call: TRBV11-2
cdr3_aa: CASSLWTGSTGELFF

v_call: TRBV20-1
cdr3_aa: CSARDLEGMDYEQYF

v_call: TRBV3-1
cdr3_aa: CASSQPLAGPMETQYF

v_call: TRBV20-1
cdr3_aa: CSARDVRTDSNQPQHF

v_call: TRBV4-1
cdr3_aa: CASSGMSRLKSTDTQYF

v_call: TRBV9
cdr3_aa: CASSVGEGVGYTF

v_call: TRBV12-3/TRBV12-4
cdr3_aa: CASSRNSGANVLTF

v_call: TRBV20-1
cdr3_aa: CSARGASGTYEQYF

v_call: TRBV29-1
cdr3_aa: CSVTDSGGSETQYF

v_call: TRBV7-8
cdr3_aa: CASSLGLAGEPDYNEQFF

v_call: TRBV2
cdr3_aa: CTSIDPGRIQETQYF

v_call: TRBV4-3
cdr3_aa: CASSQDTQGPSYEQYF

v_call: TRBV12-3/TRBV12-4
cdr3_aa: CASSIGTDQETQYF

v_call: TRBV6-1
cdr3_aa: CASSEVDSYEQYF

v_call: TRBV28
cdr3_aa: CASSHGQGANQPQHF

v_call: TRBV6-1
cdr3_aa: CASSGGTSGSFYNEQFF

v_call: TRBV18
cdr3_aa: CASSRAGEETQYF

v_call: TRBV5-5
cdr3_aa: CASSLTGGQNYGYTF

v_call: TRBV7-3
cdr3_aa: CASSPGTGWGNEQFF

v_call: TRBV5-1
cdr3_aa: CASSLASGTEAFF

v_call: TRBV24-1
cdr3_aa: CATSDLGRGQETQYF

v_call: TRBV2
cdr3_aa: CASSGPGERGQGRPNTEAFF

v_call: TRBV29-1
cdr3_aa: CSLTGRVRDTQYF

v_call: TRBV5-1
cdr3_aa: CASSPDIRVNYGYTF

v_call: TRBV6-1
cdr3_aa: CASTTPNLEQGAWRETQYF

v_call: TRBV4-3
cdr3_aa: CASSQESLDSDYGYTF

v_call: TRBV3-1
cdr3_aa: CASALGGFEQFF

v_call: TRBV29-1
cdr3_aa: CSVELWGPGNEQFF

v_call: TRBV7-9
cdr3_aa: CASSLVTGPNEQFF

v_call: TRBV10-1
cdr3_aa: CASSESRNEQFF

v_call: TRBV6-6
cdr3_aa: CASSYGGGVEETQYF

v_call: TRBV29-1
cdr3_aa: CSVRGAITEAFF

v_call: TRBV7-3
cdr3_aa: CASSQSGTGFLGNEQFF

v_call: TRBV6-1
cdr3_aa: CASSEVQGATQETQYF

v_call: TRBV12-3/TRBV12-4
cdr3_aa: CASTLRGYTPSSYNEQFF

v_call: TRBV11-2
cdr3_aa: CASSLYLQVQETQYF

v_call: TRBV5-4
cdr3_aa: CASTPRSGGYTF

v_call: TRBV2
cdr3_aa: CASTEGGRAGGSYEQYF

v_call: TRBV29-1
cdr3_aa: CSGGPGGGGYTF

v_call: TRBV7-3
cdr3_aa: CASSLIPFPDTQYF

v_call: TRBV9
cdr3_aa: CASSVSASNEQFF

v_call: TRBV6-1
cdr3_aa: CASSASGVFNEQFF

v_call: TRBV10-3
cdr3_aa: CAISESRDGTDTQYF

v_call: TRBV6-1
cdr3_aa: CASSEAGQDGETQYF

v_call: TRBV11-3
cdr3_aa: CASSPLIAKNIQYF

v_call: TRBV20-1
cdr3_aa: CSALKGKRGPSYQETQYF

v_call: TRBV12-3/TRBV12-4
cdr3_aa: CASSSNPNMAGEQYF

v_call: TRBV3-1
cdr3_aa: CASSRLGDQETQYF

v_call: TRBV20-1
cdr3_aa: CSARGGSEFF

v_call: TRBV7-9
cdr3_aa: CASSSRGTSDGEQFF

v_call: TRBV7-2
cdr3_aa: CASSLQTGTNEKLFF

v_call: TRBV4-1
cdr3_aa: CASSQRDRGPYEQYF

v_call: TRBV24-1
cdr3_aa: CATSAELPPYEQYF